The 13 T cell receptor beta chains below were found in one sample sequenced in a study of cytomegalovirus exposure and HLA in healthy donors. Amplification used 60 Vbeta primers and 13 Jbeta primers. Only in-frame clones appear in the TCRdb table, and some are missing; sequencing was by immunoSEQ multiplex PCR. The data hold about 150,000 clones, with approximately 83% observed a single time. The specimen was PBMCs. Receptors originate from a man aged 35 to 55 in good health and CMV-seronegative.

The chain recombines TRBV25-1 with TRBJ1-2; no definite D call. Germline values: CDR1 MGHDK, CDR2 SYGVNS. The V and J ends lost 6 bases and 8 bases respectively, with 16 bases between them. The CDR3 length is 13 residues. CDR3 sequence reads: CASSEGGTVGYTF. The CDR3 DNA sequence: TGTGCCAGCAGCGAGGGCGGAACGGTAGGCTACACCTTC.

The chain carries TRBV27 and TRBJ2-5; 9 nucleotides align to TRBD2. The length of the CDR3 is 13 residues. Unmatched junction bases numbered 6, after V lost 9 bases and J lost 4 bases. Germline assignment: CDR1 MNHEY and CDR2 SMNVEV (reference sequence). The CDR3 region is CASAGGEGETQYF. The CDR3 DNA is TGTGCCAGTGCGGGGGGGGAGGGAGAGACCCAGTACTTC.

The V call is TRBV19, the J call TRBJ1-1; D unresolved. CDR1 is LNHDA, CDR2 SQIVND, per germline (reference sequence). Trimming took off 7 bases at V and 5 bases at J, with 14 bases between the two ends. This CDR3 contains 13 residues. CDR3 loop: CASIGGPGTEAFF. CDR3 nucleotide sequence: TGTGCCAGTATTGGTGGACCGGGGACTGAAGCTTTCTTT.

The genes are TRBV7-3 and TRBJ2-7; 10 bases fit TRBD2. The CDR3 has 14 residues. Germline V CDR1 and CDR2: SGHTA, FQGTGA. The junction had 6 bases not matched to a gene; V was cut back by 5 bases and J by 5 bases. CDR3 residues: CASSLAGVRDEQYF. CDR3 DNA: TGTGCCAGCAGCCTAGCGGGAGTAAGAGACGAGCAGTACTTC.

This clone was recorded a few times. The rearrangement uses TRBV10-2 and TRBJ2-5, with D possibly TRBD1 on 6 matching bases. Germline V gene lookup returns CDR1 WSHSY and CDR2 SAAADI. V was clipped by 3 bases and J by 5 bases, with 10 bases between them. CDR3 length: 13 residues. The CDR3 DNA is TGCGCCAGCAGTGACGGACAGTGGGAGACCCAGTACTTC. Protein product: CASSDGQWETQYF.

The gene calls are TRBV7-2 and TRBJ1-2; 7 bases are shared with TRBD1. Germline values: CDR1 SGHTA, CDR2 FQGNSA. CDR3 size: 16 residues. The V segment lost 5 bases and the J segment 2 bases; nucleotides outside the gene matches: 11. The CDR3 is CASSEISGTANYGYTF. The CDR3 nucleotides read TGTGCCAGCAGCGAGATTTCCGGGACAGCCAACTATGGCTACACCTTC. The entire variable domain, with the rest obtained from reference TRBV7-2 and TRBJ1-2, is as follows: GAGVSQSPSNKVTEKGKDVELRCDPISGHTALYWYRQSLGQGLEFLIYFQGNSAPDKSGLPSDRFSAERTGGSVSTLTIQRTQQEDSAVYLCASSEISGTANYGYTFGSGTRLTVV.

J is TRBJ2-7 and V is TRBV2; 7 bases agree with TRBD1. Germline V gene data show CDR1 as SNHLY and CDR2 as FYNNEI. J was trimmed by 5 bases and V by 8 bases; bases with no gene match: 18. The CDR3 runs 16 residues. The CDR3: CASDSGTDYTRDEQYF. Written as DNA, the CDR3 is TGTGCCAGCGACTCCGGGACAGACTATACCAGGGACGAGCAGTACTTC.

The chain recombines TRBV6-6 with TRBJ2-5, with D possibly matching TRBD2 (5 bases). Germline V gene sequence: CDR1 MNHNY, CDR2 SVGAGI (reference sequence). Trimming shortened V by 8 bases and J by 5 bases, and 9 bases separated the two germline ends. CDR3 size: 11 residues. The CDR3 sequence: CASGRGETQYF. CDR3 DNA sequence: TGTGCCAGCGGCCGCGGGGAGACCCAGTACTTC.

The chain carries TRBV9 and TRBJ1-3; D not certain. Germline lookup yields CDR1 SGDLS and CDR2 YYNGEE. The V gene lost 3 bases and the J gene lost 0 bases, with 16 bases spanning the gap. The CDR3 runs to 17 residues. The CDR3, as DNA: TGTGCCAGCAGCGCCCCCCGGGAGGACCGCTCTGGAAACACCATATATTTT. As protein: CASSAPREDRSGNTIYF.

This clone has just a few counts. The chain joins TRBV5-1 to TRBJ1-2; D is uncertain. This CDR3 comprises 14 residues. Looked up from germline, CDR1 is SGHRS and CDR2 is YFSETQ. The V gene lost 0 bases and the J gene lost 0 bases, with 6 bases spanning the gap. The CDR3 is CASSLDGTNYGYTF. Here the CDR3 DNA reads TGCGCCAGCAGCTTGGACGGTACTAACTATGGCTACACCTTC.

This CDR3 is CASSFLFYEQYF. The CDR3, as DNA: TGTGCCAGCAGCTTCCTATTCTACGAGCAGTACTTC. V usage is TRBV5-8 and J usage is TRBJ2-7; no reliable D call. V gave up 2 bases and J gave up 3 bases, with 6 bases separating them. The CDR3 length is 12 residues. The germline V gene encodes CDR1 SGHTS and CDR2 YDEGEE.

The V call is TRBV5-6, the J call TRBJ1-1; no reliable D call. V lost 4 bases and J 5 bases, leaving 15 bases between the germline ends. Looked up from germline, CDR1 is SGHDT and CDR2 is YYEEEE. This CDR3 is built from 14 residues. CDR3 nucleotides: TGTGCCAGCAGCCTTGGGAATGGCGGGACTGAAGCTTTCTTT. Translated: CASSLGNGGTEAFF.

The rearrangement uses TRBV28 and TRBJ1-2; maybe TRBD1 (6 bases). Germline V CDR1 and CDR2: MDHEN, SYDVKM. V dropped 10 bases and J dropped 4 bases, with 16 bases sitting between them. This CDR3 contains 13 residues. The CDR3, as DNA: TGTGCCACCCTAAGAGGGGGTGCCTATGGCTACACCTTC. Encoded protein: CATLRGGAYGYTF.